This T cell receptor (beta chain) was retrieved from a study of metastatic and nonmetastatic thyroid tumors. Study-level background: Blood and tumor or nodule tissue repertoires from malignant and benign thyroid patients were compared. Study findings and constraints: When malignant thyroid tumors were compared with benign nodules, TCR beta diversity was reportedly significantly higher in the malignant tumors. This held in both blood and tumor samples.

In the source study's methods: Across clinicopathological groups, CDR3 differences served as the basis for building a distant-metastasis classifier for papillary thyroid cancer. TCRdb ran MiXCR on the PCR reads. It is TCRdb's table, rather than the study itself, that gives the V and J calls and clone size. This table has 90,000 or so clones, 8% to 9.5% appearing once. The germline V gene has CDR1 MRHNA and CDR2 SNTAGT. V lost 7 bases to trimming and J lost 8 bases, with 11 bases between them. This CDR3 has 11 residues. This clone was picked up a small number of times. The antigen is undetermined. Every patient was untreated before thyroid surgery.

V usage is TRBV6-4 and J usage is TRBJ2-5; D is possibly TRBD1 (6 bases). This TCR was sampled from a female donor with papillary thyroid cancer or a benign thyroid nodule (not recorded which). Some clones in this sample may be carry-over from other donors' samples. The specimen was blood. This chain's CDR3 is CASTQGDTQYF. In DNA form, the CDR3 reads TGTGCCAGCACACAGGGTGATACCCAGTACTTC.